Presented here are 5 T cell receptor beta chains from one specimen sequenced in a study of T cells in Graves' hyperthyroidism and ophthalmopathy. RNA transcripts provided the source from which TCR beta CDR3 regions were amplified. HTBI primers were the set used in a first-round RT-PCR of the TCR CDR3. Each CDR3 protein is one row after TCRdb ran MiXCR on the multiplex PCR reads. The sample lists about 350,000 distinct CDR3 sequences, about 18% occurring once. The sequenced sample was blood. Source of these receptors: a woman in her 30s with Graves' hyperthyroidism that later progressed to Graves' ophthalmopathy.

With regard to this clonotype: Since a much larger clone is just one base distant, this may be a read error. The CDR3 coding sequence is TGTGCCAGCAGCTCATTAAAGAGCTCCTACGAGCAGTACTTC. It yields the protein CASSSLKSSYEQYF. The genes are TRBV7-8 and TRBJ2-7; no reliable D call. This CDR3 comprises 14 residues. Germline values: CDR1 SGHVS, CDR2 FQNEAQ. V lost 4 bases and J lost 0, with 10 bases in between.

This clonotype was observed at least ten times. The CDR3 region has the DNA TGTGCCAGCAGTTTAGGAGGCGGGGGGTCCTCCTACGAGCAGTACTTC. Encoded protein: CASSLGGGGSSYEQYF. The gene calls are TRBV28 and TRBJ2-7; 8 bases agree with TRBD2. Germline CDR1 MDHEN, CDR2 SYDVKM. The V gene end was trimmed by 2 bases and the J gene end by 0 bases; junction bases not matched to a gene: 6. The CDR3 runs 16 residues.

This clonotype came up many times. V usage is TRBV27 and J usage is TRBJ2-1, with 12 bases fitting TRBD1. The V gene's germline CDR1 is MNHEY and CDR2 SMNVEV (reference sequence). V lost 2 bases, J lost 1 base, and 6 bases stayed unmatched. The CDR3 extends over 18 amino acids. The CDR3 DNA is TGTGCCAGCAGTTTAGGGACAGGGGGCGCGTGGTCCTACAATGAGCAGTTCTTC. It translates to CASSLGTGGAWSYNEQFF.

This clonotype was observed many times. V is TRBV27 and J is TRBJ2-1; 8 bases are a match to TRBD1. Germline-derived CDR1 and CDR2 are MNHEY and SMNVEV (reference sequence). J gave up 9 bases and V 2 bases, and 6 bases lay outside the gene matches. This CDR3 spans 14 amino acids. The CDR3 nucleotides are TGTGCCAGCAGTTTAGACAGGGGCTTCGGTGAGCAGTTCTTC. This sequence encodes CASSLDRGFGEQFF.

This chain links TRBV5-4 with TRBJ2-3; no definite D call. Germline V gives CDR1 SGHNT, CDR2 YYREEE (reference sequence). This CDR3 comprises 14 residues. V was shortened by 2 bases and J by 0 bases, with 7 bases between the two germline ends. The CDR3 sequence: CASSFRWSTDTQYF. Written as DNA, the CDR3 is TGTGCCAGCAGCTTTAGGTGGAGCACAGATACGCAGTATTTT.